These 8 T cell receptor beta chains were all obtained from the same sample, sequenced in a study of cytomegalovirus exposure and HLA in healthy donors. PCR used 60 Vbeta primers and 13 Jbeta primers. The data were produced by immunoSEQ multiplex PCR, yet TCRdb's version contains in-frame clones alone and is incomplete. This table has some 60,000 clones, 65% to 90% appearing once. The sequenced material came from PBMCs. Receptors originate from a female donor in good health and CMV-seronegative.

The chain links TRBV28 to TRBJ1-2; 8 nucleotides line up with TRBD1. Germline V gene lookup returns CDR1 MDHEN and CDR2 SYDVKM. This CDR3 is built from 16 residues. V trimming: 6 bases; J trimming: 7 bases; junction bases outside the gene matches: 16. CDR3 sequence (DNA): TGTGCCAGCAGCCAAACCGGCGGACAGGGATTGTCTGGCTACACCTTC. The encoded protein is CASSQTGGQGLSGYTF.

The chain uses TRBV28 and TRBJ1-4; D gene unclear. V lost 6 bases and J 8 bases, leaving 7 bases between the germline ends. This CDR3 has 11 amino acids. The germline V gene encodes CDR1 MDHEN and CDR2 SYDVKM. CDR3 in amino acids: CASREEEKLFF. In nucleotides, the CDR3 is TGTGCCAGCAGGGAGGAGGAAAAACTGTTTTTT. The full variable domain, with the rest looked up from reference TRBV28 and TRBJ1-4, is DVKVTQSSRYLVKRTGEKVFLECVQDMDHENMFWYRQDPGLGLRLIYFSYDVKMKEKGDIPEGYSVSREKKERFSLILESASTNQTSMYLCASREEEKLFFGSGTQLSVL.

Notes on this clone: The junction departs from germline at one end; a sequencing error may be responsible. The chain has TRBV5-1 and TRBJ2-6; tentative D call: TRBD1 (5 bases). The CDR3 runs 16 residues. Germline loops: CDR1 SGHRS, CDR2 YFSETQ. In DNA form, the CDR3 reads TGCGCCAGCAGCTTGAGTCAGACCTCTGGGGCCAACGGCCTGACTTTC. This sequence encodes CASSLSQTSGANGLTF.

Only a few counts were recorded for this clone. The rearrangement joins TRBV4-1 to TRBJ2-2; TRBD2 agrees at 13 bases. Germline values: CDR1 MGHRA, CDR2 YSYEKL. The CDR3 has 19 residues. Unmatched junction bases numbered 10, after V lost 1 base and J lost 5 bases. CDR3 protein: CASSQVPQLAGGLTGELFF. CDR3 nucleotide sequence: TGCGCCAGCAGCCAAGTACCCCAACTAGCGGGAGGGCTTACCGGGGAGCTGTTTTTT.

V gene TRBV6-5 combines with J gene TRBJ2-7, with TRBD2 matching over 7 bases. Germline values: CDR1 MNHEY, CDR2 SVGAGI. The CDR3 is 14 amino acids. Germline trimming cut 2 bases from V and 4 bases from J; bases unmatched to any gene: 5. The CDR3 DNA is TGTGCCAGCAGTTACGACGGGAGGCAGTACGAGCAGTACTTC. Protein sequence: CASSYDGRQYEQYF.

The chain uses TRBV25-1 and TRBJ1-5; D gene unclear. Trimming left V 7 bases short and J 6 bases short, with 13 bases between. CDR1 is MGHDK, CDR2 SYGVNS, per germline. CDR3 length equals 13 residues. The CDR3 spells CASILRVTQPQHF. The DNA of the CDR3 is TGTGCCAGCATATTACGAGTAACTCAGCCCCAGCATTTT.

This chain uses TRBV21-1 with TRBJ2-7; the D call of TRBD2 is as the table states it, not checked on the DNA. TRBV21-1 is marked as a pseudogene. The CDR3 contains 16 residues. The CDR3 reads CASARGTSGRVYEQYF. As DNA, the CDR3 is TGTGCCAGCGCAAGAGGGACTAGCGGGAGGGTCTACGAGCAGTACTTC.

The genes are TRBV9 and TRBJ2-1; D not certain. Germline values: CDR1 SGDLS, CDR2 YYNGEE. This CDR3 has 14 amino acids. Trimming shortened V by 0 bases and J by 3 bases, and 7 bases separated the two germline ends. The CDR3 nucleotides are TGTGCCAGCAGCGTAGGGGCCGACTACAATGAGCAGTTCTTC. It translates to CASSVGADYNEQFF.